This T cell receptor beta chain was found in a study of T cell repertoires in cytomegalovirus infection. The CDR3 has 15 amino acids. The V end lost 5 bases, the J end lost 2 bases, and 16 bases lay between the germline ends. CDR1 and CDR2 from the germline V gene are SGHTA and FQGNSA. Judged by abundance, this clonotype is medium-sized (0.01 to 0.1%). In TCRdb, the reads were re-called with MiXCR into one record per CDR3 protein. Altogether around 74,000 distinct CDR3 sequences are present, more than 3% being singletons, with the ten largest covering 3.5% to 5%. The J gene is TRBJ2-7, the V gene TRBV7-2; D could derive from TRBD1 or TRBD2 (5 bases each). The origin of this receptor is a human donor in good health (CMV status not recorded). Some clones in this sample may be carry-over from other donors' samples. Material: PBMCs. The CDR3 nucleotides read TGTGCCAGCAGCCCTATCAAGGGACCACCCTACGAGCAGTACTTC. Protein: CASSPIKGPPYEQYF.